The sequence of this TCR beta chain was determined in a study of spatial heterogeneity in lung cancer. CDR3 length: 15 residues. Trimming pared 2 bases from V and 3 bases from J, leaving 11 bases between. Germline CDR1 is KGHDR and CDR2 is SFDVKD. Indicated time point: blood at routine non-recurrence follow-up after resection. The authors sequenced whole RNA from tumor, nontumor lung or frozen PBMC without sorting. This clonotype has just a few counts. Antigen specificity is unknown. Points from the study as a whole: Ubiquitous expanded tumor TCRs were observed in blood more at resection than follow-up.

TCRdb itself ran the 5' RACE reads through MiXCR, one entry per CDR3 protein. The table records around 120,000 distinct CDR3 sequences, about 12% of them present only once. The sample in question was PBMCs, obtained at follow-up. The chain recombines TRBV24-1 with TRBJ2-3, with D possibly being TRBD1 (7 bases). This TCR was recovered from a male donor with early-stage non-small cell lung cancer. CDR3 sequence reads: CATSDSTGRTDTQYF. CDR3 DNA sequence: TGTGCCACCAGTGATTCGACAGGGAGGACAGATACGCAGTATTTT.